These 32 T cell receptor beta chains were all obtained from the same sample, sequenced in a study of technical replicates of blood from a few donors. The data were produced by immunoSEQ multiplex PCR, yet TCRdb's version contains in-frame clones alone and is incomplete. There are approximately 29,000 clones in the sample; just over 90% occur only once, and 4.1% lies in the top ten. Sequenced input: PBMCs. These receptor sequences come from a human donor in good health. Some clones in this sample may be carry-over from other donors' samples.

The chain combines TRBV6-4 with TRBJ2-1; possibly TRBD2 for D (6 bases). The CDR3 totals 14 residues. The germline CDR1 and CDR2 sequences are MRHNA and SNTAGT. The V end was cut by 5 bases, the J end by 3 bases, with 11 bases between. The CDR3 spells CASSNSGDYNEQFF. For the CDR3, the DNA is TGTGCCAGCAGTAATAGCGGAGACTACAATGAGCAGTTCTTC.

This sequence joins TRBV10-3 and TRBJ2-5, with D possibly matching TRBD2 (6 bases). Trimming took off 0 bases at V and 4 bases at J, with 9 bases between the two ends. Germline V gives CDR1 ENHRY, CDR2 SYGVKD. This CDR3 has 14 amino acids. The CDR3 DNA sequence: TGTGCCATCAGTGAGTCTTGGGGAGGAGAGACCCAGTACTTC. Translating it yields CAISESWGGETQYF.

The chain has TRBV11-2 and TRBJ2-7; D not resolved. Germline assignment: CDR1 SGHAT and CDR2 FQNNGV. V lost 6 bases and J lost 2, with 14 bases in between. The CDR3 totals 14 residues. DNA of the CDR3: TGTGCCAGCAGGCCGAGGAGCCTCACCTACGAGCAGTACTTC. It is translated as CASRPRSLTYEQYF.

The rearrangement uses TRBV28 and TRBJ1-2, with a tentative D call TRBD1 (5 bases). The CDR3 length is 17 residues. In germline, CDR1 is MDHEN, CDR2 SYDVKM. V shed 2 bases and J shed 4 bases, with 20 bases lying between them. Here the CDR3 DNA reads TGTGCCAGCAGTTTAGCAACACCCGAGGGGACTTCCTATGGCTACACCTTC. It translates to CASSLATPEGTSYGYTF.

The chain employs TRBV14 and TRBJ2-5, with 9 bases matching TRBD1. Germline assignment: CDR1 SGHDN and CDR2 FVKESK. The junction had 10 bases not matched to a gene; V was cut back by 10 bases and J by 4 bases. There are 14 residues in the CDR3. The chain's CDR3 is CATPGQGFLETQYF. The CDR3 DNA reads TGTGCCACTCCGGGACAGGGTTTTTTAGAGACCCAGTACTTC. Drawing the rest from reference TRBV14 and TRBJ2-5, the complete variable domain is EAGVTQFPSHSVIEKGQTVTLRCDPISGHDNLYWYRRVMGKEIKFLLHFVKESKQDESGMPNNRFLAERTGGTYSTLKVQPAELEDSGVYFCATPGQGFLETQYFGPGTRLLVL.

The CDR3 reads CASSFSQETQYF. DNA for the CDR3: TGTGCCAGCAGCTTCAGTCAGGAGACCCAGTACTTC. The genes are TRBV7-8 and TRBJ2-5; no firm D call. CDR3 size: 12 residues. CDR1 is SGHVS and CDR2 is FQNEAQ in the germline V gene. V was pared by 3 bases and J by 5 bases, with 7 bases between.

This chain links TRBV2 with TRBJ2-5; 10 bases are shared with TRBD2. V lost 0 bases, J lost 1 base, and 2 bases stayed unmatched. The germline gives CDR1 SNHLY, CDR2 FYNNEI. The CDR3 extends over 16 amino acids. The CDR3 nucleotides are TGTGCCAGCAGTGAAGCACTAGCGGGGATCCAAGAGACCCAGTACTTC. It codes for CASSEALAGIQETQYF.

The chain employs TRBV30 and TRBJ1-5; tentatively, D is TRBD1 (5 bases). CDR1 and CDR2 (germline): GTSNPN, SVGIG (reference sequence). V dropped 5 bases and J dropped 2 bases, with 10 bases sitting between them. CDR3 length: 13 residues. The CDR3 reads CAWQRGGNQPQHF. The CDR3 DNA sequence: TGTGCCTGGCAAAGGGGTGGCAATCAGCCCCAGCATTTT.

The chain's CDR3 is CASSSTGGLTDTQYF. The CDR3 DNA reads TGCGCCAGCAGCTCGACAGGAGGACTCACAGATACGCAGTATTTT. The genes are TRBV5-1 and TRBJ2-3; D might be TRBD1 (6 bases). Trimming cost V 3 bases and J 2 bases, with 13 bases left between them. This CDR3 has 15 residues. Germline assignment: CDR1 SGHRS and CDR2 YFSETQ.

The chain combines TRBV29-1 with TRBJ2-3; 9 bases are shared with TRBD1. The CDR3 spans 14 residues. Germline trimming cut 4 bases from V and 0 bases from J; bases unmatched to any gene: 2. The germline gives CDR1 SQVTM, CDR2 ANQGSEA. The chain's CDR3 is CSVVDRGSTDTQYF. CDR3 nucleotides: TGCAGCGTTGTTGACAGGGGGAGCACAGATACGCAGTATTTT.

This clone was recorded only once. The rearrangement joins TRBV7-2 to TRBJ2-1, with 9 bases identical to TRBD2. After removal of 6 bases from V and 4 bases from J, the junction contained 7 bases not matched to a gene. From germline, CDR1 is SGHTA and CDR2 FQGNSA. This CDR3 region has 15 residues. The CDR3 bases are TGTGCCAGCAGGGCCGGGACTAGCCCTTACAATGAGCAGTTCTTC. This encodes CASRAGTSPYNEQFF.

The chain joins TRBV7-2 to TRBJ2-7, with D unclear. Germline loops: CDR1 SGHTA, CDR2 FQGNSA. The CDR3 has 14 amino acids. Trimming shortened V by 6 bases and J by 5 bases, and 17 bases separated the two germline ends. The CDR3 here is CASRNGWAEHEQYF. The CDR3 DNA reads as TGTGCCAGCAGGAATGGCTGGGCAGAGCACGAGCAGTACTTC.

This clone was observed a single time. CDR3 loop: CASSLTGLAGEPLRGPETQYF. The CDR3 DNA reads as TGTGCCAGCAGCCTGACGGGACTAGCGGGAGAACCCTTGAGGGGGCCGGAGACCCAGTACTTC. The chain uses TRBV13 and TRBJ2-5; TRBD2 matches at 14 bases. The CDR3 is 21 residues long. Trimming cost V 5 bases and J 5 bases; bases outside gene matches: 22. In germline, CDR1 is PRHDT, CDR2 FYEKMQ (reference sequence).

The rearrangement links TRBV5-4 to TRBJ2-1, with 9 bases identical to TRBD2. The V gene's germline CDR1 is SGHNT and CDR2 YYREEE (reference sequence). The length of the CDR3 is 15 residues. Losses at the gene ends were 1 base for V and 3 bases for J; bases not matched to a gene: 2. The CDR3 coding sequence is TGTGCCAGCAGCTTGCGGCGGGGGGGCTACAATGAGCAGTTCTTC. It translates to CASSLRRGGYNEQFF.

This chain uses TRBV11-2 with TRBJ1-4, with D tentatively TRBD1 (5 bases). Germline-derived CDR1 and CDR2 are SGHAT and FQNNGV. The CDR3 totals 13 residues. The ends were cut back, 6 bases at V and 8 bases at J, with 13 bases in the middle. This CDR3 is CASRGEGSEKLFF. The DNA of the CDR3 is TGTGCCAGCAGGGGGGAGGGTAGCGAAAAACTGTTTTTT.

The chain is built from TRBV15 and TRBJ1-4; 9 bases line up with TRBD1. Per germline, CDR1 LNHNV and CDR2 YYDKDF (reference sequence). Trimming removed 0 bases from V and 15 bases from J; junction bases left unmatched: 11. The CDR3 spans 15 residues. The CDR3 bases are TGTGCCACCAGCAGAGATCGAACAGGGGGCGCGCGAGTGTTTTTT. Protein sequence: CATSRDRTGGARVFF.

The rearrangement joins TRBV9 to TRBJ1-6; D unresolved. The V end lost 4 bases, the J end lost 9 bases, and 17 bases lay between the germline ends. Looked up from germline, CDR1 is SGDLS and CDR2 is YYNGEE. The CDR3 consists of 15 residues. CDR3 sequence: CASSPLVSPGSPLHF. CDR3 DNA: TGTGCCAGCAGCCCCCTCGTCTCTCCGGGTTCACCCCTCCACTTT.

The count of this clone is one. V gene TRBV11-3 combines with J gene TRBJ1-2; TRBD1 might be the D (6 bases). Germline V gene data show CDR1 as SGHNT and CDR2 as YENEEA. The CDR3 covers 15 residues. Trimming left V 1 base short and J 4 bases short, with 13 bases between. The chain's CDR3 is CASSLAGQTSYGYTF. The CDR3 nucleotides read TGTGCCAGCAGCTTAGCCGGACAGACTTCCTATGGCTACACCTTC.

This chain uses TRBV27 with TRBJ2-7, with a tentative D call TRBD2 (5 bases). Germline V gene sequence: CDR1 MNHEY, CDR2 SMNVEV (reference sequence). V dropped 7 bases and J dropped 3 bases, with 19 bases sitting between them. The CDR3 is 15 residues long. CDR3: CASKTPYWEYYEQYF. The CDR3 bases are TGTGCCAGCAAGACGCCCTACTGGGAGTACTACGAGCAGTACTTC.

The chain recombines TRBV11-2 with TRBJ2-7; the D gene is possibly TRBD2 (5 bases). CDR3 length equals 12 residues. Deletions cut 11 bases from V and 7 bases from J, with 18 bases between. CDR1 and CDR2 (germline): SGHAT, FQNNGV. This CDR3 is CASGRDFLEQYF. The CDR3 nucleotides read TGTGCCTCGGGGAGAGACTTCTTAGAGCAGTACTTC.

The V call is TRBV4-3, the J call TRBJ1-1; 12 bases are a match to TRBD1. V shed 1 base and J 6 bases; nucleotides not matched to a gene: 6. In germline, CDR1 is LGHNA, CDR2 YSLEER. The CDR3 contains 16 residues. CDR3 in amino acids: CASSQVPGQGAAEAFF. The CDR3 region has the DNA TGCGCCAGCAGCCAAGTACCGGGACAGGGGGCGGCTGAAGCTTTCTTT.

This chain links TRBV30 with TRBJ2-4, with 10 bases that match TRBD2. The CDR3 has 13 residues. Trimming cost V 3 bases and J 15 bases; bases outside gene matches: 11. Germline lookup yields CDR1 GTSNPN and CDR2 SVGIG (reference sequence). The CDR3 here is CAWRASGRGLVYF. The CDR3 DNA follows: TGTGCCTGGAGGGCCAGCGGGAGGGGGTTAGTGTACTTC.

V is TRBV7-8 and J is TRBJ1-1, with D possibly TRBD1 on 6 matching bases. This CDR3 has 14 residues. CDR1 is SGHVS, CDR2 FQNEAQ, per germline. Trimming pared 6 bases from V and 4 bases from J, leaving 15 bases between. The CDR3 nucleotides are TGTGCCAGCAGAACAGGGCCCGTCGGCACTGAAGCTTTCTTT. Encoded protein: CASRTGPVGTEAFF.

This chain uses TRBV4-2 with TRBJ1-3, with D possibly TRBD1 on 6 matching bases. Trimming left V 0 bases short and J 4 bases short, with 16 bases between. CDR1 and CDR2 (germline): LGHNA, YNFKEQ. The CDR3 runs 17 residues. The CDR3, as DNA: TGTGCCAGCAGCCAAGAATATAATGCACAGGGAGGAAACACCATATATTTT. Encoded protein: CASSQEYNAQGGNTIYF.

This clone showed up just once. The gene calls are TRBV11-2 and TRBJ1-2; 9 nucleotides align to TRBD1. This CDR3 is built from 15 residues. The germline V gene encodes CDR1 SGHAT and CDR2 FQNNGV. Trimming removed 6 bases from V and 6 bases from J; junction bases left unmatched: 11. Here the CDR3 reads CASSPGTGLYHGYTF. Written as DNA, the CDR3 is TGTGCCAGCAGTCCCGGGACAGGGTTATACCATGGCTACACCTTC.

This clone has only one observation. This chain links TRBV9 with TRBJ1-2, with 8 bases identical to TRBD1. V was clipped by 1 base and J by 7 bases; unmatched bases: 6. The germline gives CDR1 SGDLS, CDR2 YYNGEE. The CDR3 covers 14 residues. The chain's CDR3 is CASSVLDRVGGYTF. Written as DNA, the CDR3 is TGTGCCAGCAGCGTATTGGACAGGGTTGGTGGCTACACCTTC. The entire variable domain, with the rest obtained from reference TRBV9 and TRBJ1-2, is as follows: DSGVTQTPKHLITATGQRVTLRCSPRSGDLSVYWYQQSLDQGLQFLIQYYNGEERAKGNILERFSAQQFPDLHSELNLSSLELGDSALYFCASSVLDRVGGYTFGSGTRLTVV.

The chain employs TRBV15 and TRBJ2-7; 8 bases are a match to TRBD2. The junction had 9 bases not matched to a gene; V was cut back by 0 bases and J by 5 bases. Germline V lookup: CDR1 LNHNV, CDR2 YYDKDF (reference sequence). The CDR3 consists of 16 residues. CDR3 sequence: CATSRDRGGGYDEQYF. The CDR3 DNA reads TGTGCCACCAGCAGAGATCGGGGCGGGGGGTATGACGAGCAGTACTTC.

The chain joins TRBV25-1 to TRBJ1-4, with 8 bases that match TRBD1. CDR1 and CDR2 (germline): MGHDK, SYGVNS. J gave up 8 bases and V 5 bases, and 10 bases lay outside the gene matches. The CDR3 runs 15 residues. Written as DNA, the CDR3 is TGTGCCAGCAGTTTCCGGACAGGGATGGGGGAAAAACTGTTTTTT. It is translated as CASSFRTGMGEKLFF. The full variable domain, with the rest looked up from reference TRBV25-1 and TRBJ1-4, is EADIYQTPRYLVIGTGKKITLECSQTMGHDKMYWYQQDPGMELHLIHYSYGVNSTEKGDLSSESTVSRIRTEHFPLTLESARPSHTSQYLCASSFRTGMGEKLFFGSGTQLSVL.

V and J are TRBV5-4 and TRBJ2-5; TRBD1 is a possible D gene (7 bases). Trimming took 2 bases from V and 4 from J, leaving 15 bases between them. CDR1 and CDR2 (germline): SGHNT, YYREEE (reference sequence). CDR3 size: 15 residues. CDR3 amino acids: CASSLGGGVSETQYF. CDR3 DNA: TGTGCCAGCAGCTTAGGAGGGGGCGTATCAGAGACCCAGTACTTC.

The chain uses TRBV6-6 and TRBJ1-2; D unresolved. The CDR3 extends over 12 amino acids. Trimming left V 8 bases short and J 0 bases short, with 7 bases between. CDR1 and CDR2 from the germline V gene are MNHNY and SVGAGI (reference sequence). The CDR3 sequence is CASSQSNYGYTF. The CDR3 bases are TGTGCCAGCTCACAGTCTAACTATGGCTACACCTTC.

The chain has TRBV5-1 and TRBJ2-7; D perhaps matches TRBD1 (5 bases). The germline V gene encodes CDR1 SGHRS and CDR2 YFSETQ. V gave up 0 bases and J gave up 7 bases, with 20 bases separating them. The CDR3 has 16 amino acids. DNA of the CDR3: TGCGCCAGCAGCTTGGGATATCGGCAGAATGCAGGGGAGCAGTACTTC. As protein: CASSLGYRQNAGEQYF.

The chain recombines TRBV2 with TRBJ2-7, with no clear D. V lost 7 bases, J lost 0 bases, and 7 bases lay in between. Looked up from germline, CDR1 is SNHLY and CDR2 is FYNNEI. CDR3 length: 12 residues. The CDR3 DNA reads TGTGCCAGCATGGGCTACTCCTACGAGCAGTACTTC. Translation gives CASMGYSYEQYF.